The TCR beta chain described here comes from a study of blood T cell repertoires in COVID-19 (TCRdb year 2020). At the level of the whole study: Collaborator samples came from the United States, Italy and Spain and covered acute and convalescent phases of COVID-19. Deeply sampled blood TCRbeta repertoires from subjects exposed to, actively infected with, or recovered from COVID-19 were included in the dataset. The samples were drawn from the first 160 participants of the ongoing ImmuneRACE study and from 950 to 1,500 subjects provided by 6 global collaborators. The repertoires were released in a freely available public database intended as a resource for research on the immune response to SARS-CoV-2. A de-identified subject ID, COVID-19 status, age in years and sex were almost always included in the sample metadata. The prospective study material was composed of cDNA or gDNA derived from T cells, B-cell-depleted T cells, or PBMCs. Where available, HLA class I and class II types were taken from metadata supplied by the sample provider and were not determined by assay-based typing.

This clone was found a few times. What this receptor recognizes is not known. Per-base quality was not reported, and no clone a single base away is much larger than it. The immunoSEQ Assay, a bias-controlled multiplex PCR, was used to amplify TCRbeta CDR3 regions from genomic DNA. As for the original processing: The number of nucleated cells in each sample was estimated from the amplification of reference gene primers within the assay. Sequence reads were collapsed and filtered to measure the absolute abundance of every unique TCRbeta CDR3 rearrangement. For each sample, productive Simpson clonality was calculated by taking the square root of Simpson's diversity index across productive rearrangements. The immuneACCESS repertoire file appears here via TCRdb, limited to in-frame rearrangements. These files lack a portion of the clones; in checked studies, under half of the deficit traces to unresolved V genes, and the cause of the others is not known. V and J calls and clone size come straight from that table; D and trimming were deduced from the DNA. The sample includes some 87,000 clones, with over 70% observed a single time. Of the sample, around 27% is held by the ten largest clones.

Whole blood was collected in K2EDTA tubes by collaborating institutions according to the institutions' own protocols. For TCRbeta analysis, collaborators shipped samples in one of three forms: frozen whole blood, isolated PBMCs, or DNA extracted from either of those sample types. Trimming removed 5 bases from V and 0 bases from J, leaving 20 bases between the germline ends. CDR1 MNHEY and CDR2 SMNVEV are derived from the germline V gene (reference sequence). The CDR3, from cysteine to phenylalanine, totals 17 residues. The entry retains the CDR3 DNA only, 51 bases that are in frame from base 1. The paper as a whole reports these results and caveats: The amount of clinical and demographic metadata varied by source and participant and was provided uncurated.

This receptor was obtained from a man older than 75 with active or convalescent COVID-19. Rearrangement joined TRBV27 to TRBJ2-7; a weak D assignment points to TRBD2 (7 bases agree). The material sequenced was peripheral blood. The CDR3 sequence is CASSLSWGGAFSYEQYF. The nucleotide sequence reads TGTGCCAGCAGTCTCTCGTGGGGGGGGGCTTTCTCCTACGAGCAGTACTTC.